A selection of T cell receptor beta chains follows, all from one sample in a study of T cells in Graves' hyperthyroidism and ophthalmopathy. TCRdb re-called the multiplex PCR reads with MiXCR, one entry per CDR3 protein. The data contain hundreds of thousands of distinct CDR3 sequences, approximately 15% of them seen just once; the ten biggest clones take up 5.8%. Sequencing was carried out using blood. The receptors come from a woman in her 30s with Graves' hyperthyroidism that later progressed to Graves' ophthalmopathy. Each CDR3 is given with its conserved first and last residue. A D gene is named only where the DNA matches it firmly. For some rows the clone size is stated as once, few or many, or as a class when expanded; others skip it.

abundance	len	d_gene	j_gene	v_gene	CDR3nt	CDR3aa
many	12	.	TRBJ2-7	TRBV28	TGTGCCAGCTTAGGGTACTCCTACGAGCAGTACTTC	CASLGYSYEQYF
many	14	.	TRBJ1-4	TRBV6-5	TGTGCCAGCAGTTACGGGGGGACTAATGAAAAACTGTTTTTT	CASSYGGTNEKLFF
.	15	TRBD2	TRBJ2-1	TRBV5-4	TGTGCCAGCAGCTTGGTGCGGGGGGCGGGAGAAGGGCAGTTCTTC	CASSLVRGAGEGQFF
many	17	TRBD2	TRBJ2-1	TRBV12-3/TRBV12-4	TGTGCCAGCAGTTTATGGCTAGCGGGAGGGTCTGGGAATGAGCAGTTCTTC	CASSLWLAGGSGNEQFF
.	16	.	TRBJ2-7	TRBV7-2	TGTGCCAGCAGCTTAGTATCGGCGGGACCGGCCCGCGAGCAGTACTTC	CASSLVSAGPAREQYF
.	12	.	TRBJ2-1	TRBV6-2/TRBV6-3	TGTGCCAGCAGTTACTCCCGGGGCGGGCAGTTCTTC	CASSYSRGGQFF
many	15	.	TRBJ2-2	TRBV18	TGTGCCAGCTCACCTTCAGACCCGAACACCGGGGAGCTGTTTTTT	CASSPSDPNTGELFF
few	15	TRBD1	TRBJ1-5	TRBV5-6	TGTGCCAGCAGCCTGCTGCAGGGGGCTACTCAGCCCCAGCATTTT	CASSLLQGATQPQHF
few	14	.	TRBJ1-6	TRBV9	TGTGCCAGCAGCGAATCATACAGTAATTCACCCCTCCACTTT	CASSESYSNSPLHF
many	15	.	TRBJ2-7	TRBV7-2	TGTGCCAGCAGCTTCCGCGGCGTGGGCTCCTACGAGCAGTACTTC	CASSFRGVGSYEQYF
.	15	.	TRBJ1-4	TRBV9	TGTGCCAGCAGCGCGACCGGGACAAATAATGAAAAACTGTTTTTT	CASSATGTNNEKLFF
many	14	TRBD1	TRBJ1-2	TRBV27	TGTGCCAGCAGTTTATCGGGGACAGCCTATGGCTACACCTTC	CASSLSGTAYGYTF
many	17	.	TRBJ2-5	TRBV20-1	TGCAGTGCTAGAGACCTGGGACAACCCAACGTTGGAGAGACCCAGTACTTC	CSARDLGQPNVGETQYF
.	14	.	TRBJ2-7	TRBV4-3	TGCGCCAGCAGCCAAACGCAGGCCGGATACGAGCAGTACTTC	CASSQTQAGYEQYF
.	15	TRBD2	TRBJ2-1	TRBV9	TGTGCCAGCAAGGGGGAGCTAGCGGGAGTTGATGAGCAGTTCTTC	CASKGELAGVDEQFF
many	12	.	TRBJ2-7	TRBV30	TGTGCCTGGTCCAGGGATTCTTACGAGCAGTACTTC	CAWSRDSYEQYF
many	11	.	TRBJ2-5	TRBV7-9	TGTGCCAGCAGCCGCGAGAGGGCCCAGTACTTC	CASSRERAQYF
few	14	.	TRBJ2-3	TRBV19	TGTGCCAGTCGACAGGCCGGACGCACAGATACGCAGTATTTT	CASRQAGRTDTQYF
few	15	.	TRBJ2-3	TRBV7-2	TGTGCCAGCAGCTTAGAGCTCGTCGGCGCAGATACGCAGTATTTT	CASSLELVGADTQYF
many	14	TRBD1	TRBJ1-3	TRBV19	TGTGCCAGTTGTACAGGGGGCTCTGGAAACACCATATATTTT	CASCTGGSGNTIYF
.	16	TRBD2	TRBJ2-1	TRBV11-2	TGTGCCAGCAGCAGGCCCCGGACTAGCGGGAACAATGAGCAGTTCTTC	CASSRPRTSGNNEQFF
.	16	.	TRBJ1-5	TRBV11-3	TGTGCCAGCAGCTTAGTTAGGACGTTAGTCAATCAGCCCCAGCATTTT	CASSLVRTLVNQPQHF
many	15	TRBD2	TRBJ2-1	TRBV7-2	TGTGCCAGCAGCCGACTAGCGGGAGAGTACAATGAGCAGTTCTTC	CASSRLAGEYNEQFF
few	12	.	TRBJ2-7	TRBV28	TGTGCCAGCAGTTTTTGGGCCCAAGAGCAGTACTTC	CASSFWAQEQYF
many	13	.	TRBJ2-1	TRBV20-1	TGCAGTGCTAGTAACCTGAGTGGCGATGAGCAGTTCTTC	CSASNLSGDEQFF
.	12	TRBD2	TRBJ2-7	TRBV7-6	TGTGCCAGCAGTCTAGGGGAGGGCGAGCAGTACTTC	CASSLGEGEQYF
.	15	TRBD2	TRBJ2-3	TRBV7-9	TGTGCCAGCAGCTTGGGAGGGCGTTTGTCAGATACGCAGTATTTT	CASSLGGRLSDTQYF
few	15	TRBD2	TRBJ2-7	TRBV3-1	TGTGCCAGCAGCCAAGTCGGTAGCGGGAGTTACGAGCAGTACTTC	CASSQVGSGSYEQYF
many	14	.	TRBJ1-5	TRBV12-3/TRBV12-4	TGTGCCAGCAGTCTAGGGGACTTCAATCAGCCCCAGCATTTT	CASSLGDFNQPQHF
many	13	.	TRBJ1-1	TRBV20-1	TGCAGTGCTAGAGTCGGCAGGGGTTTTGGCGCTTTCTTT	CSARVGRGFGAFF
many	14	.	TRBJ2-3	TRBV15	TGTGCCACCAGCTTCCAAGCCCGGGCAGATACGCAGTATTTT	CATSFQARADTQYF
many	16	.	TRBJ2-1	TRBV7-6	TGTGCCAGCAGCTTAGAGAATCCCCGGGCCCGGGGCGAGCAGTTCTTC	CASSLENPRARGEQFF
many	14	TRBD1	TRBJ1-2	TRBV25-1	TGTGCCAGCAGTGATGGACAGGGTAACTATGGCTACACCTTC	CASSDGQGNYGYTF
many	16	.	TRBJ1-4	TRBV2	TGTGCCAGCCTCCGAAAAAGGGACATTTTTAATGAAAAACTGTTTTTT	CASLRKRDIFNEKLFF
.	16	TRBD2	TRBJ2-2	TRBV3-1	TGTGCCAGCACCCAGGGTGCGGGAGGTTCCAGGGGGGAGCTGTTTTTT	CASTQGAGGSRGELFF
many	15	.	TRBJ1-5	TRBV12-3/TRBV12-4	TGTGCCAGCAGACGACAGTTATTCTCTGATCAGCCCCAGCATTTT	CASRRQLFSDQPQHF
many	11	.	TRBJ2-1	TRBV18	TGTGCCAGCTCACCAGGGGATGAGCAGTTCTTC	CASSPGDEQFF
many	12	TRBD1	TRBJ1-1	TRBV29-1	TGCAGCGTCGGACAGGCTTTCACTGAAGCTTTCTTT	CSVGQAFTEAFF
few	22	.	TRBJ2-7	TRBV14	TGTGCCAGCAGCCAAGACTGGCACTGCCGGGACGTGGTTCTGTCCGTATCTAACGAGCAGTACTTC	CASSQDWHCRDVVLSVSNEQYF
medium-sized	19	TRBD2	TRBJ2-1	TRBV3-1	TGTGCCAGCAGCCAAGCCGGGACTAGCGGGCATGCCAAGTACAATGAGCAGTTCTTC	CASSQAGTSGHAKYNEQFF
few	12	TRBD1	TRBJ2-7	TRBV7-9	TGTGCCAGCAGCGCCGGGACAGCCGAGCAGTACTTC	CASSAGTAEQYF
many	16	TRBD2	TRBJ2-1	TRBV12-3/TRBV12-4	TGTGCCAGCAGAAGACCCGGGACTAGCGGGATCTATGAGCAGTTCTTC	CASRRPGTSGIYEQFF
few	15	.	TRBJ2-1	TRBV29-1	TGCAGCGTTGGGGTCTCCTACAGGGTACGAGGTGAGCAGTTCTTC	CSVGVSYRVRGEQFF
.	14	.	TRBJ2-1	TRBV5-1	TGCGCCAGCAGCTTCGGAGATATCTACAATGAGCAGTTCTTC	CASSFGDIYNEQFF